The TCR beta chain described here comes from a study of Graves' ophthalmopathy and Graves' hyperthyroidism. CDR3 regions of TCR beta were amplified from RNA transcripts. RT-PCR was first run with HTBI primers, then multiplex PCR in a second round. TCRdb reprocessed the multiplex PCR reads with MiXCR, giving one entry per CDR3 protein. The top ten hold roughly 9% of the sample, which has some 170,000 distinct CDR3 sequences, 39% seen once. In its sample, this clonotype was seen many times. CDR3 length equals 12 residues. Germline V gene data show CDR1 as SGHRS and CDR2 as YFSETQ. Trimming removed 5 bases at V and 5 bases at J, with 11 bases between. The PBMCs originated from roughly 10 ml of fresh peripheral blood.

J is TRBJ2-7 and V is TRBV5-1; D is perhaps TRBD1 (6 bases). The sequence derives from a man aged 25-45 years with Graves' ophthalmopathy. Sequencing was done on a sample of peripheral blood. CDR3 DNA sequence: TGCGCCAGCAGGGAACAGGGTAACGAGCAGTACTTC. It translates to CASREQGNEQYF.